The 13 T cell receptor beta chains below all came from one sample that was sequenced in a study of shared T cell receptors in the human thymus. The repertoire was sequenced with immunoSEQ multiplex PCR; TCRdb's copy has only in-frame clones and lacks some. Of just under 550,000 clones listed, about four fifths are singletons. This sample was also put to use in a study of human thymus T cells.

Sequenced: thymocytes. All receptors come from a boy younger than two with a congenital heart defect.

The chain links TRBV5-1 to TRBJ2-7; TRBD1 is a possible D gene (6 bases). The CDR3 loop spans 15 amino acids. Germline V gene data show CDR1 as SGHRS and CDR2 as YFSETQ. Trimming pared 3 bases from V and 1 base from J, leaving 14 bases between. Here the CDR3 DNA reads TGCGCCAGCAGCTCTCAGGACAGTTTTTCCTACGAGCAGTACTTC. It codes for CASSSQDSFSYEQYF. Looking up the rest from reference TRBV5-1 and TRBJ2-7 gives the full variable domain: KAGVTQTPRYLIKTRGQQVTLSCSPISGHRSVSWYQQTPGQGLQFLFEYFSETQRNKGNFPGRFSGRQFSNSRSEMNVSTLELGDSALYLCASSSQDSFSYEQYFGPGTRLTVT.

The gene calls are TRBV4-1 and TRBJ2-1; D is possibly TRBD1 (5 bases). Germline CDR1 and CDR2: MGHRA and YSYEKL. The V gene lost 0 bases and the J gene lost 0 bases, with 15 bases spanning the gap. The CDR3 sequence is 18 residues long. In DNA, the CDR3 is TGCGCCAGCAGCCAAGATTCCGCGGACACTTACTCCTACAATGAGCAGTTCTTC. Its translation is CASSQDSADTYSYNEQFF.

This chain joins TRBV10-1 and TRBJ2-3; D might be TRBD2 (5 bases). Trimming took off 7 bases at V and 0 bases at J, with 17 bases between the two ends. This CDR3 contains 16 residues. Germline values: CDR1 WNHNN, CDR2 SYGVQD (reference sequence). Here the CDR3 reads CASTNKRRTSTDTQYF. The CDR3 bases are TGCGCCAGCACAAATAAGCGGAGAACTAGCACAGATACGCAGTATTTT.

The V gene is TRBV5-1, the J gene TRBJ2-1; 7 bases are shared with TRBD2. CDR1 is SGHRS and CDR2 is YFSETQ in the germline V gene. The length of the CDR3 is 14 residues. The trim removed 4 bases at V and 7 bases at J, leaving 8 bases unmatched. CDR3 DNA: TGCGCCAGCAGCGGAGAGACTAGCCGTAATGAGCAGTTCTTC. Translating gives CASSGETSRNEQFF. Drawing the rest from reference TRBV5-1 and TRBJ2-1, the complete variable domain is KAGVTQTPRYLIKTRGQQVTLSCSPISGHRSVSWYQQTPGQGLQFLFEYFSETQRNKGNFPGRFSGRQFSNSRSEMNVSTLELGDSALYLCASSGETSRNEQFFGPGTRLTVL.

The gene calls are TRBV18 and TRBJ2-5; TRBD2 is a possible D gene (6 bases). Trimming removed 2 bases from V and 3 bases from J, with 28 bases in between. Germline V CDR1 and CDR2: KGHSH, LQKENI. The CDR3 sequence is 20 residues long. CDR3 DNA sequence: TGTGCCAGCTCACCATTCTGGGACCGGGGCCAGTGGGAGGACGAAGAGACCCAGTACTTC. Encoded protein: CASSPFWDRGQWEDEETQYF.

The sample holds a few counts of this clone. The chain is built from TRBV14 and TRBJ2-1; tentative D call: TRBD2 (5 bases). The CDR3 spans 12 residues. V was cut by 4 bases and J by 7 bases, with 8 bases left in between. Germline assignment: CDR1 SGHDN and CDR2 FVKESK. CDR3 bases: TGTGCCAGCAGCCGACCGGGGAATGAGCAGTTCTTC. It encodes CASSRPGNEQFF.

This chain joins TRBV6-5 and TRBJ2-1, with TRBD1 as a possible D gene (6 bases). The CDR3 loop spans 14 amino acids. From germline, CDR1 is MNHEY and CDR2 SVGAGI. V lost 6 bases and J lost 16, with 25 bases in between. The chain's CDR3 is CASSQGFEQGSSFF. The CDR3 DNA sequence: TGTGCCAGCAGCCAAGGGTTCGAACAGGGTAGTTCCTTCTTC.

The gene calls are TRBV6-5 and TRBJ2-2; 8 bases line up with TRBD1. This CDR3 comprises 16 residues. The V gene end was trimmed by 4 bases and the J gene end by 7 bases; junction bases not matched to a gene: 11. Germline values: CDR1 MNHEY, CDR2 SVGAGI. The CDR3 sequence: CASSSASTGASGELFF. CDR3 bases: TGTGCCAGCAGTTCTGCCTCGACAGGGGCAAGCGGGGAGCTGTTTTTT.

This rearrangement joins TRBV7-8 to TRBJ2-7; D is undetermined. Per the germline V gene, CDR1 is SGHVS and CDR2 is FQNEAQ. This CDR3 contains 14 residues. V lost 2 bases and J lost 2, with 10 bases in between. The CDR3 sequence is CASSLFASAYEQYF. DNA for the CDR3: TGTGCCAGCAGCTTATTTGCGAGCGCCTACGAGCAGTACTTC. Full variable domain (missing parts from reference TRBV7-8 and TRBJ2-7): GAGVSQSPRYKVAKRGQDVALRCDPISGHVSLFWYQQALGQGPEFLTYFQNEAQLDKSGLPSDRFFAERPEGSVSTLKIQRTQQEDSAVYLCASSLFASAYEQYFGPGTRLTVT.

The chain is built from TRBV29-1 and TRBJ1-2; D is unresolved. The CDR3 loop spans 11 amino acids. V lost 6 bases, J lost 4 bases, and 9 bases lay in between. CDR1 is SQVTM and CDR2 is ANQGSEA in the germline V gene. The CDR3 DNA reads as TGCAGCGTGACAAGCCTCTATGGCTACACCTTC. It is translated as CSVTSLYGYTF.

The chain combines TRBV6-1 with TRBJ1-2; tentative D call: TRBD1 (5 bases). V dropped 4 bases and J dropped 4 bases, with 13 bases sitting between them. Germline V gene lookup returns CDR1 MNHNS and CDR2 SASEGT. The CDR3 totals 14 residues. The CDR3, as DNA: TGTGCCAGCAGTGTCAGGGCGACGGGCTATGGCTACACCTTC. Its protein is CASSVRATGYGYTF.

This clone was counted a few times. This CDR3 is CASSCTGGVQYF. The CDR3 coding sequence is TGTGCCAGTAGTTGTACAGGGGGCGTGCAGTACTTC. This chain connects TRBV19 to TRBJ2-7; 9 bases agree with TRBD1. The junction had 5 bases not matched to a gene; V was cut back by 5 bases and J by 9 bases. The CDR3 totals 12 residues. CDR1 and CDR2 (germline): LNHDA, SQIVND (reference sequence).

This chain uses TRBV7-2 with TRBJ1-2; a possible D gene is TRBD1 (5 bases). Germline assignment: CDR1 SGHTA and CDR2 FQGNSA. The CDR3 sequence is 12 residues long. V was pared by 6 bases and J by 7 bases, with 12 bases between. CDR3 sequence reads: CASRPQGFGYTF. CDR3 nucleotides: TGTGCCAGCAGGCCCCAGGGTTTTGGCTACACCTTC.